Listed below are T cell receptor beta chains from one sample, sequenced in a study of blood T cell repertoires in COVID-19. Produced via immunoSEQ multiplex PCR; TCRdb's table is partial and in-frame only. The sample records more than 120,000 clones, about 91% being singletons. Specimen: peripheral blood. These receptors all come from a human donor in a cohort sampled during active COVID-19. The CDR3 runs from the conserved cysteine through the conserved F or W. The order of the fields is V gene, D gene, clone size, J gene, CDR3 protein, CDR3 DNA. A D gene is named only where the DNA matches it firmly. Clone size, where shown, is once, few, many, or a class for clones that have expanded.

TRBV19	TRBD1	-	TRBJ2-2	CASSVDRVGTGELFF	TGTGCCAGTAGTGTGGACAGGGTAGGGACCGGGGAGCTGTTTTTT
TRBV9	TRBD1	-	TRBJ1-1	CASRGTGGTEAFF	TGTGCCAGCAGAGGGACAGGGGGCACTGAAGCTTTCTTT
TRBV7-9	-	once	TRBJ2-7	CASSFPGTPYEQYF	TGTGCCAGCAGCTTCCCCGGGACTCCCTACGAGCAGTACTTC
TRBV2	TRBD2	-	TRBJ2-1	CAGAGTSRNEQFF	TGTGCCGGAGCCGGGACTAGCCGCAATGAGCAGTTCTTC
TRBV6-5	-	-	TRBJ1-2	CASSYSKAEGTYGYTF	TGTGCCAGCAGTTACTCGAAGGCGGAAGGAACGTATGGCTACACCTTC
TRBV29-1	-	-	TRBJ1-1	CSVGDRKRTEAFF	TGCAGCGTTGGCGACAGGAAGAGGACTGAAGCTTTCTTT
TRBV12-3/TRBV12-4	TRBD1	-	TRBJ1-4	CASHRGSFEKLFF	TGTGCCAGCCACAGGGGGAGTTTCGAAAAACTGTTTTTT
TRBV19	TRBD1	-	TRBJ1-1	CASSITSGTGLELF	TGTGCCAGTAGTATAACGAGTGGGACAGGGCTTGAGCTATTC
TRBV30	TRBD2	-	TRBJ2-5	CAWRLGTSEGETQYF	TGTGCCTGGAGGCTAGGTACTAGCGAGGGAGAGACCCAGTACTTC
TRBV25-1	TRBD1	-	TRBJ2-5	CASSDPRQGTSQETQYF	TGTGCCAGCAGTGACCCTAGACAGGGGACAAGCCAAGAGACCCAGTACTTC
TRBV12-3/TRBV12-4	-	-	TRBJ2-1	CASSLSSDNEQFF	TGTGCCAGCAGTTTGTCCTCTGACAATGAGCAGTTCTTC
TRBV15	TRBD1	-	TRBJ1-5	CATSRRERGPGQPQHF	TGTGCCACCAGCAGACGAGAGAGGGGGCCGGGGCAGCCCCAGCATTTT
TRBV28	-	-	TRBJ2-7	CASSPYSYEQYF	TGTGCCAGCAGTCCCTACTCCTACGAGCAGTACTTC
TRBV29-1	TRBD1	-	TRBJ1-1	CSVHPGQQKSNTEAFF	TGCAGCGTTCACCCGGGACAGCAGAAATCGAACACTGAAGCTTTCTTT
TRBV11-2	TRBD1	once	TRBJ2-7	CASSQDRAYYEQYF	TGTGCCAGCAGCCAAGACAGGGCCTACTACGAGCAGTACTTC
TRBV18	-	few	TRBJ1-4	CASSPPSSQGREKLFF	TGTGCCAGCTCACCACCTTCGAGCCAGGGAAGAGAAAAACTGTTTTTT
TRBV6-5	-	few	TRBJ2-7	CASSYGAGTYEQYF	TGTGCCAGCAGTTACGGGGCAGGGACCTACGAGCAGTACTTC
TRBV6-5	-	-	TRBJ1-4	CASSYGYRAELFF	TGTGCCAGCAGTTACGGCTACAGGGCCGAACTGTTTTTT
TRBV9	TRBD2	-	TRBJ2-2	CASSPTSGTTGELFF	TGTGCCAGCAGCCCCACTAGCGGCACCACCGGGGAGCTGTTTTTT
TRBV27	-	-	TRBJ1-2	CASSSGDYGYTF	TGTGCCAGCAGTTCCGGGGACTATGGCTACACCTTC
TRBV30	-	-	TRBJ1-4	CAWSARPRRYWVNEKLFF	TGTGCCTGGAGTGCCAGACCGAGGCGGTATTGGGTTAATGAAAAACTGTTTTTT
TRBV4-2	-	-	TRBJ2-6	CASSQDLGLSGANVLTF	TGTGCCAGCAGCCAAGATCTAGGCCTCTCTGGGGCCAACGTCCTGACTTTC
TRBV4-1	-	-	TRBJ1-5	CASSQEGQFNQPQHF	TGCGCCAGCAGCCAAGAAGGACAGTTCAATCAGCCCCAGCATTTT
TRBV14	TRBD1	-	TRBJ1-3	CASSPRQGASGNTIYF	TGTGCCAGCAGCCCCCGTCAGGGGGCCTCTGGAAACACCATATATTTT
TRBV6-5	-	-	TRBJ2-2	CASSKDNGAGELFF	TGTGCCAGCAGTAAGGATAACGGGGCCGGGGAGCTGTTTTTT
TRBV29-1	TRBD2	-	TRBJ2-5	CSVGLAGRPHRGTQYF	TGCAGCGTCGGACTAGCGGGGCGACCGCACCGGGGGACCCAGTACTTC
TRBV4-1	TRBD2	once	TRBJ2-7	CASSQDRSGGAYEQYF	TGCGCCAGCAGCCAAGATAGGAGCGGGGGGGCCTACGAGCAGTACTTC
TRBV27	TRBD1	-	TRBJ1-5	CASSSGTANQPQHF	TGTGCCAGCAGTTCCGGGACAGCCAATCAGCCCCAGCATTTT
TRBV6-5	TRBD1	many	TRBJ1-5	CASRDRANQPQHF	TGTGCCAGCAGGGACAGGGCCAATCAGCCCCAGCATTTT
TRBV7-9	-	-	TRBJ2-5	CASSLLGAQGETQYF	TGTGCCAGCAGCTTATTGGGGGCGCAGGGAGAGACCCAGTACTTC
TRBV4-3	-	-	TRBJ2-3	CASSPGWGGTDTQYF	TGCGCCAGCAGCCCGGGGTGGGGGGGCACAGATACGCAGTATTTT
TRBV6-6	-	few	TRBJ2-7	CASRGTGSYEQYF	TGTGCCAGCCGGGGGACCGGCTCCTACGAGCAGTACTTC
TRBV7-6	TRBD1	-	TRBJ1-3	CASKLGQGLGNTIYF	TGTGCCAGCAAGTTGGGACAGGGGTTAGGAAACACCATATATTTT
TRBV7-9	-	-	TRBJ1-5	CASSLAGGGNQPQHF	TGTGCCAGCAGCTTAGCAGGGGGTGGCAATCAGCCCCAGCATTTT
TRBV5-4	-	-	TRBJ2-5	CASGTEETQYF	TGTGCGAGCGGTACAGAGGAGACCCAGTACTTC
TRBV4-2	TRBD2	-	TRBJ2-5	CASSRNGLAGGRNQETQYF	TGTGCCAGCAGCCGAAATGGACTAGCGGGGGGCCGTAATCAAGAGACCCAGTACTTC
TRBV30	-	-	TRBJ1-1	CAWSVLGPPAFF	TGTGCCTGGAGTGTATTGGGCCCCCCTGCTTTCTTT
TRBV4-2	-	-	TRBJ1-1	CASSQDEGGSTEAFF	TGTGCCAGCAGCCAAGATGAGGGTGGGAGCACTGAAGCTTTCTTT
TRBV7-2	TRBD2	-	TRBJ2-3	CASSFLSGGTGDTQYF	TGTGCCAGCAGCTTCCTTAGCGGGGGGACGGGAGATACGCAGTATTTT
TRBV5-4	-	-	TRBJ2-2	CASRKQGNTGELFF	TGTGCCAGCAGGAAACAGGGGAACACCGGGGAGCTGTTTTTT
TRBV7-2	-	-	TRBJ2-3	CASSPYPLLATDTQYF	TGTGCCAGCAGCCCCTACCCCCTACTAGCAACAGATACGCAGTATTTT
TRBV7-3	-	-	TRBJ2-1	CASSLDREGGEQFF	TGTGCCAGCAGCTTGGACAGGGAGGGAGGTGAGCAGTTCTTC
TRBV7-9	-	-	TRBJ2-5	CASSLGKGGQETQYF	TGTGCCAGCAGCTTAGGGAAAGGGGGACAAGAGACCCAGTACTTC
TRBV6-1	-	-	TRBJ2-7	CASSAPRGSASGTYEQYF	TGTGCCAGCAGTGCACCCAGGGGTTCAGCTAGCGGCACCTACGAGCAGTACTTC
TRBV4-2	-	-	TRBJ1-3	CASSPEWTASSGNTIYF	TGTGCCAGCAGCCCAGAGTGGACTGCAAGCTCTGGAAACACCATATATTTT
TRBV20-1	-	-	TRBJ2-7	CSARSGFEQYF	TGCAGTGCTAGAAGCGGGTTCGAGCAGTACTTC
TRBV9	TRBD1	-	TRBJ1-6	CASNLPQGANSPLHF	TGTGCCAGCAACCTTCCACAGGGGGCTAATTCACCCCTCCACTTT
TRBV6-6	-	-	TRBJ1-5	CASSSSGGPSNQPQHF	TGTGCCAGCAGTTCCTCTGGGGGCCCCAGCAATCAGCCCCAGCATTTT
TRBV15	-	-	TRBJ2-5	CATSSTGMEETQYF	TGTGCCACCAGCAGTACAGGCATGGAGGAGACCCAGTACTTC
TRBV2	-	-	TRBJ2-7	CASSGDTYYEQYF	TGTGCCAGCAGTGGCGACACCTACTACGAGCAGTACTTC
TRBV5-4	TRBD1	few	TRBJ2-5	CASSLGTGLETQYF	TGTGCCAGCAGCTTGGGGACAGGGTTAGAGACCCAGTACTTC
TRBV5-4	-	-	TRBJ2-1	CASSLALVSYNEQFF	TGTGCCAGCAGCTTGGCACTGGTCTCCTACAATGAGCAGTTCTTC
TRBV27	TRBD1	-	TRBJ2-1	CASSFISRGNEQFF	TGTGCCAGCAGTTTCATATCCAGGGGGAATGAGCAGTTCTTC
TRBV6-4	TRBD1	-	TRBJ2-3	CASSDTDTGGTGDTQYF	TGTGCCAGCAGTGACACCGATACAGGGGGGACCGGAGATACGCAGTATTTT
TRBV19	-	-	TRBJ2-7	CASSRQAPYEQYF	TGTGCCAGTAGTAGGCAGGCCCCCTACGAGCAGTACTTC